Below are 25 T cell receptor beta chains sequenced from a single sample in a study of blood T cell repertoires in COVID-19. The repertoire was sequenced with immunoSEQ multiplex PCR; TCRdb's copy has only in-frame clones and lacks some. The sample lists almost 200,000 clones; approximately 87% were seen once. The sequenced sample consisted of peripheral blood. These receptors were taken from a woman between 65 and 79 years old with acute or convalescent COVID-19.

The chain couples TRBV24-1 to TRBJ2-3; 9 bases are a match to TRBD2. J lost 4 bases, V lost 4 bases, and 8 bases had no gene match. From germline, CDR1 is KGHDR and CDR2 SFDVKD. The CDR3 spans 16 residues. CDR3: CATSETGTSLSDTQYF. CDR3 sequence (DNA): TGTGCCACCAGTGAGACCGGGACTAGCCTTTCAGATACGCAGTATTTT.

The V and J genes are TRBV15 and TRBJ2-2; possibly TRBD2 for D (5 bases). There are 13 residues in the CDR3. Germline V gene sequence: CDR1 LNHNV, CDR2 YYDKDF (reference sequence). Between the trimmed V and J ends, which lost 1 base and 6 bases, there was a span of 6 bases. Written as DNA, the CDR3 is TGTGCCACCAGCAGAGCGGGATCCGGGGAGCTGTTTTTT. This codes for CATSRAGSGELFF. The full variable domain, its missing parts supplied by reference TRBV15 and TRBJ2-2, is DAMVIQNPRYQVTQFGKPVTLSCSQTLNHNVMYWYQQKSSQAPKLLFHYYDKDFNNEADTPDNFQSRRPNTSFCFLDIRSPGLGDTAMYLCATSRAGSGELFFGEGSRLTVL.

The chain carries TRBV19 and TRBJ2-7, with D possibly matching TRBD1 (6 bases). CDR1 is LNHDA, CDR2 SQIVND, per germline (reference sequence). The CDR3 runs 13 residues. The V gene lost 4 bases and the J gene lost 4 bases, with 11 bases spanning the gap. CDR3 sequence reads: CASSRGTLYEQYF. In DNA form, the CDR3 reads TGTGCCAGTAGTAGGGGGACACTTTACGAGCAGTACTTC.

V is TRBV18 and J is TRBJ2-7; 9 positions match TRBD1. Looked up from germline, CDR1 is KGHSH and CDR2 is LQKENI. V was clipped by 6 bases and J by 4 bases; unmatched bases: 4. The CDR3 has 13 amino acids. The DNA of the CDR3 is TGTGCCAGCTCCGTGACAGGGGGGTACGAGCAGTACTTC. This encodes CASSVTGGYEQYF.

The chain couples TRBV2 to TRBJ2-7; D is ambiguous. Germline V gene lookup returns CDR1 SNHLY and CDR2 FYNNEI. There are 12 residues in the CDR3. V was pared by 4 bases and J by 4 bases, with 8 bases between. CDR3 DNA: TGTGCCAGCAGTGTAGTCGGGTACGAGCAGTACTTC. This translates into CASSVVGYEQYF.

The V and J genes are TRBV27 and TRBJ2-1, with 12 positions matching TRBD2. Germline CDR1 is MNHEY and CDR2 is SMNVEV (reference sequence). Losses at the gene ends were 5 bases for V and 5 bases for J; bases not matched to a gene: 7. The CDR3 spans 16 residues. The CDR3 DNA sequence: TGTGCCAGCAGTCCCCGAAGACTAGCGGGAGACAATGAGCAGTTCTTC. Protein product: CASSPRRLAGDNEQFF.

Here the CDR3 reads CASSDRDSTIYF. CDR3 nucleotide sequence: TGTGCCAGCTCGGACAGGGATTCCACCATATATTTT. J is TRBJ1-3 and V is TRBV5-8; 8 bases are shared with TRBD1. After removal of 7 bases from V and 9 bases from J, the junction contained 6 bases not matched to a gene. The length of the CDR3 is 12 residues. Germline assignment: CDR1 SGHTS and CDR2 YDEGEE.

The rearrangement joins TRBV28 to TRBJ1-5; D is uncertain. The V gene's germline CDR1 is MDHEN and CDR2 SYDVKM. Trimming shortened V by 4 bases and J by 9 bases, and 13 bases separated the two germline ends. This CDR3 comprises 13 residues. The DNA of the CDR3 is TGTGCCAGCAGTTCCCGAACGAGCTCGCCCCAGCATTTT. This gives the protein CASSSRTSSPQHF.

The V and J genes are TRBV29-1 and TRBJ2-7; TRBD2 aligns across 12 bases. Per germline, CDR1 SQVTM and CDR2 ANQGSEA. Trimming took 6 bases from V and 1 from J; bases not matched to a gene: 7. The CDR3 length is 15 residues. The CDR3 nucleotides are TGCAGCGTCCTCGGACTAGCGGGAATTTCCTACGAGCAGTACTTC. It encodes CSVLGLAGISYEQYF.

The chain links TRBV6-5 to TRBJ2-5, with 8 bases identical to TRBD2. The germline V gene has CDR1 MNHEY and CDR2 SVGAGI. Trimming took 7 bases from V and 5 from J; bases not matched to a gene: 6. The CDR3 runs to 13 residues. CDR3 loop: CASKVSGGETQYF. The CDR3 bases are TGTGCCAGCAAGGTTTCGGGGGGGGAGACCCAGTACTTC.

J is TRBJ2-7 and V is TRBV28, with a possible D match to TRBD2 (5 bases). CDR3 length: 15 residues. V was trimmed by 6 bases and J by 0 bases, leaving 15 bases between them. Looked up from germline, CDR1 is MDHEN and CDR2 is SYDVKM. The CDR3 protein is CASSTYGLDSYEQYF. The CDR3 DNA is TGTGCCAGCAGCACATACGGACTGGACTCCTACGAGCAGTACTTC.

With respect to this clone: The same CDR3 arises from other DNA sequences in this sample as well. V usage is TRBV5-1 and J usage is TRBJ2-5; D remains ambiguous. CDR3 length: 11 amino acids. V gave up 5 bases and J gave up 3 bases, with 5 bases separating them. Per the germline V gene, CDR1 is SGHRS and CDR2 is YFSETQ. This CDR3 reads CASSLKETQYF. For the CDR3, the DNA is TGCGCCAGCAGTCTAAAAGAGACCCAGTACTTC. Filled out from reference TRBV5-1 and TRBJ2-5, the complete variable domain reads KAGVTQTPRYLIKTRGQQVTLSCSPISGHRSVSWYQQTPGQGLQFLFEYFSETQRNKGNFPGRFSGRQFSNSRSEMNVSTLELGDSALYLCASSLKETQYFGPGTRLLVL.

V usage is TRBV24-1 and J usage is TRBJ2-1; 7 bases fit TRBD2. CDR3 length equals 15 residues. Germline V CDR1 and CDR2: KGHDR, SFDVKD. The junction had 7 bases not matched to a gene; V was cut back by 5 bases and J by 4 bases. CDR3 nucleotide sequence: TGTGCCACCAGTGGGGCAGCGGGGCGTTACAATGAGCAGTTCTTC. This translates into CATSGAAGRYNEQFF.

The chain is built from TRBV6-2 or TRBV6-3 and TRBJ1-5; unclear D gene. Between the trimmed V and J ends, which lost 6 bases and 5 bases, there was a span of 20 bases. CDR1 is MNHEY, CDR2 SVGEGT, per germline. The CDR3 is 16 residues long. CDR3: CASSQWARMGYQPQHF. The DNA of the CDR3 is TGTGCCAGCAGCCAGTGGGCCAGGATGGGCTATCAGCCCCAGCATTTT.

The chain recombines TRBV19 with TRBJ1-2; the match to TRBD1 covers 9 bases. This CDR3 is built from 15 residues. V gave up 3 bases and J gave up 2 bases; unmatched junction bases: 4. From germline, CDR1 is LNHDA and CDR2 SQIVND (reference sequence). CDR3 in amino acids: CASSIGQGPNYGYTF. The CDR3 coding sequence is TGTGCCAGTAGTATTGGACAGGGGCCGAACTATGGCTACACCTTC.

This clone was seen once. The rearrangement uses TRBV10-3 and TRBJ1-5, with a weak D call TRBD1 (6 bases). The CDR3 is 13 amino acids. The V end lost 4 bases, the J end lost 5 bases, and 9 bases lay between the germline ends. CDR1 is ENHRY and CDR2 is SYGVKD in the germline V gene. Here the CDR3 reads CAISGQADQPQHF. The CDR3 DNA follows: TGTGCCATCAGTGGACAGGCTGATCAGCCCCAGCATTTT.

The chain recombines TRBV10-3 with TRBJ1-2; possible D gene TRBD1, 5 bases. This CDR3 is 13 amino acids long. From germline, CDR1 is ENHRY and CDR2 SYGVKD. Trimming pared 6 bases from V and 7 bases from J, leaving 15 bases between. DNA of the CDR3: TGTGCCATCAGGCCGACCGGGACTCGTGGCTACACCTTC. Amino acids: CAIRPTGTRGYTF.

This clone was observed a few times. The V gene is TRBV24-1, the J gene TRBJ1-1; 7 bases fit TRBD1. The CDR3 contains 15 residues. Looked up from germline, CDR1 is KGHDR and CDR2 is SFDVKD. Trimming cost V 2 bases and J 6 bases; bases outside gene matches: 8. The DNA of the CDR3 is TGTGCCACCAGTGATTCCCACAGGGGAACAGCTGAAGCTTTCTTT. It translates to CATSDSHRGTAEAFF.

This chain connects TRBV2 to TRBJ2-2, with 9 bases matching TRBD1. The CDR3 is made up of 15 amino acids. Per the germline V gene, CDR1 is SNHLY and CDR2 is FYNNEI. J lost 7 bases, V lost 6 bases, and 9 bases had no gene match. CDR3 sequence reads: CASRPRGQGSGELFF. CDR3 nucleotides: TGTGCCAGCAGACCTCGGGGACAGGGTAGCGGGGAGCTGTTTTTT.

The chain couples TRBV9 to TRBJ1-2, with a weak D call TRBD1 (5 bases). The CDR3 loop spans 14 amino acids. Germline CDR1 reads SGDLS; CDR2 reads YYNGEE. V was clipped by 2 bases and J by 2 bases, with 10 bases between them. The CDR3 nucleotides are TGTGCCAGCAGCGTTCGCCCAGGGAACTATGGCTACACCTTC. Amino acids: CASSVRPGNYGYTF.

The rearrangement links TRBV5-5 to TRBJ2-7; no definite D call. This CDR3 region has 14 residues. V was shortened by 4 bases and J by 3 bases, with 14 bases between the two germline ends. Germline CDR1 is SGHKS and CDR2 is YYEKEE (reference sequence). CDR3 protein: CASSRFYYGYEQYF. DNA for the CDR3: TGTGCCAGCAGCCGTTTTTATTACGGCTACGAGCAGTACTTC.

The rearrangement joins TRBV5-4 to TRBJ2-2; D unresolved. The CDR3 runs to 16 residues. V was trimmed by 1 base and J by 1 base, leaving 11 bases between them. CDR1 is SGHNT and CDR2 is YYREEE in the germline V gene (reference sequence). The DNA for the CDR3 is TGTGCCAGCAGCTTGATGGAGAGTGGGAACACCGGGGAGCTGTTTTTT. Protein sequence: CASSLMESGNTGELFF.

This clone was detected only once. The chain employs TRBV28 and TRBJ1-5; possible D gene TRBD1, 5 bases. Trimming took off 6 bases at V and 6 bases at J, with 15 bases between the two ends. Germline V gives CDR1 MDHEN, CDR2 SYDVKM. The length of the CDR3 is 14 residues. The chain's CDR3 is CASRLPGIGQPQHF. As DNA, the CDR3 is TGTGCCAGCAGGTTGCCAGGGATCGGTCAGCCCCAGCATTTT.

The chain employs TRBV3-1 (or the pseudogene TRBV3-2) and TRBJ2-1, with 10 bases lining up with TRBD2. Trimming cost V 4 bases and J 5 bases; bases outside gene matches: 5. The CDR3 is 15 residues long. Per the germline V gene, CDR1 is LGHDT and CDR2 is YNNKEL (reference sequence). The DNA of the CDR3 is TGTGCCAGCAGCCCCTCTAGCGGGAGAGACAATGAGCAGTTCTTC. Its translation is CASSPSSGRDNEQFF.

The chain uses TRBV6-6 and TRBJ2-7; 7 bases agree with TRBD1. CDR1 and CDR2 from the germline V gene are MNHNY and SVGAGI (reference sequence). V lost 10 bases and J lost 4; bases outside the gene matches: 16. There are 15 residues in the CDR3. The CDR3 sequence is CATMRNRDSGYEQYF. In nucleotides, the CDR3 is TGTGCCACCATGAGGAACCGGGACAGTGGTTACGAGCAGTACTTC.